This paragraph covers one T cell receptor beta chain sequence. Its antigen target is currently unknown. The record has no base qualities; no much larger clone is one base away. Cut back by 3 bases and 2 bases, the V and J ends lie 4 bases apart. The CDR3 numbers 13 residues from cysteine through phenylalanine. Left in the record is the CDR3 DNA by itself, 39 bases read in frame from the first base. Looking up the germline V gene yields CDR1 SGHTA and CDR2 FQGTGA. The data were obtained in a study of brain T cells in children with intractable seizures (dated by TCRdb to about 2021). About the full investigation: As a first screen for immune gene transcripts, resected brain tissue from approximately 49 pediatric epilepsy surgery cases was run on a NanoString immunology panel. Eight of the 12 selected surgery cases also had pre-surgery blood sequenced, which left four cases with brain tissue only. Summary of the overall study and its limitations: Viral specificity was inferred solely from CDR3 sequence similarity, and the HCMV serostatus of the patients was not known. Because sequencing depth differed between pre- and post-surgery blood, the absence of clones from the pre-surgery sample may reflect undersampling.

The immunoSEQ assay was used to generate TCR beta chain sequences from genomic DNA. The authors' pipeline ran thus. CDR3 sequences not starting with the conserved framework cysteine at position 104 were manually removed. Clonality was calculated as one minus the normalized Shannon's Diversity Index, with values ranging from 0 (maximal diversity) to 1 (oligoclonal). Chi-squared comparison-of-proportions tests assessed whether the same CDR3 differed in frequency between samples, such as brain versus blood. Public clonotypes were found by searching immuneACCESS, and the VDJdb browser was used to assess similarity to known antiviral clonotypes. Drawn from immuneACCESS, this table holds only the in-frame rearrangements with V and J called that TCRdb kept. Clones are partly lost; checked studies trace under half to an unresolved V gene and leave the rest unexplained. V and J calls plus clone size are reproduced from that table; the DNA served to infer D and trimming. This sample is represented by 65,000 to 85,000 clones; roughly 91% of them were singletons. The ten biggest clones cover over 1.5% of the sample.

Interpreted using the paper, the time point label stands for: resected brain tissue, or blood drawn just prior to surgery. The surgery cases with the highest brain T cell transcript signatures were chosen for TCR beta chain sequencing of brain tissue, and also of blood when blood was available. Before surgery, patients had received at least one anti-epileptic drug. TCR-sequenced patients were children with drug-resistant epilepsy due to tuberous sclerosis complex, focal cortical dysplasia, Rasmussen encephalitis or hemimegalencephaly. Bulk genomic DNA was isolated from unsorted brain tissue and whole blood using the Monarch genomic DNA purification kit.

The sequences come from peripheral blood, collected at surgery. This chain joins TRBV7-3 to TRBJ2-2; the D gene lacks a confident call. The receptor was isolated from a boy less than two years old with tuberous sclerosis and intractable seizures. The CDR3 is CASSFTNTGELFF. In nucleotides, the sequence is TGTGCCAGCAGCTTCACTAACACCGGGGAGCTGTTTTTT.